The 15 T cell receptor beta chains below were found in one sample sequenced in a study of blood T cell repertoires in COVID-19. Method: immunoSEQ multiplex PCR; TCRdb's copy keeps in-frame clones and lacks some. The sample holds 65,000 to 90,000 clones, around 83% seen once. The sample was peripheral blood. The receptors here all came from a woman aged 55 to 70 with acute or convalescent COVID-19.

The CDR3 loop is CASSAGQANTEAFF. Written as DNA, the CDR3 is TGTGCCAGCAGCGCGGGACAGGCCAACACTGAAGCTTTCTTT. The chain couples TRBV5-4 to TRBJ1-1; TRBD1 aligns across 8 bases. This CDR3 has 14 residues. From germline, CDR1 is SGHNT and CDR2 YYREEE (reference sequence). Trimming at V came to 4 bases and at J to 2 bases, leaving 4 bases not matched to a gene. The complete variable domain, with remaining parts taken from reference TRBV5-4 and TRBJ1-1, reads ETGVTQSPTHLIKTRGQQVTLRCSSQSGHNTVSWYQQALGQGPQFIFQYYREEENGRGNFPPRFSGLQFPNYSSELNVNALELDDSALYLCASSAGQANTEAFFGQGTRLTVV.

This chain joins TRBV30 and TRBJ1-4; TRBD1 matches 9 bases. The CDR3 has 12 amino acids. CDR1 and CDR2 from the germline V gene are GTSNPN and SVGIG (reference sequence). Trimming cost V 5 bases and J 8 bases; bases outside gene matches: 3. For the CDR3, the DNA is TGTGCCTGGGACAGGGGGGAAGAAAAACTGTTTTTT. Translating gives CAWDRGEEKLFF. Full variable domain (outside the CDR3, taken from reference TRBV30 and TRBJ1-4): SQTIHQWPATLVQPVGSPLSLECTVEGTSNPNLYWYRQAAGRGLQLLFYSVGIGQISSEVPQNLSASRPQDRQFILSSKKLLLSDSGFYLCAWDRGEEKLFFGSGTQLSVL.

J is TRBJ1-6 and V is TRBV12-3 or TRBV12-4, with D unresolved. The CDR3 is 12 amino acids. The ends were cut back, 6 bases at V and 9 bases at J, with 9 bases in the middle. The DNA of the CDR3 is TGTGCCAGCAGACTATCCAGTTCACCCCTCCACTTT. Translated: CASRLSSSPLHF.

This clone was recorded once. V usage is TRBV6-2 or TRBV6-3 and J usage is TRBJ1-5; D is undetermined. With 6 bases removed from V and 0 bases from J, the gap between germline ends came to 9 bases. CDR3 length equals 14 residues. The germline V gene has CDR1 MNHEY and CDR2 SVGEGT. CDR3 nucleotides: TGTGCCAGCAGCCACGACAATAGCAATCAGCCCCAGCATTTT. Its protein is CASSHDNSNQPQHF.

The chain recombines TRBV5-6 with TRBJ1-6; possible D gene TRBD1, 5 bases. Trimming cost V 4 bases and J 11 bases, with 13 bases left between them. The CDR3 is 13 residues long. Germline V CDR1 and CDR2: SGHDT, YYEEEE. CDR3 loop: CASSPGGGAPLHF. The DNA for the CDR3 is TGTGCCAGCAGCCCGGGAGGAGGGGCACCCCTCCACTTT.

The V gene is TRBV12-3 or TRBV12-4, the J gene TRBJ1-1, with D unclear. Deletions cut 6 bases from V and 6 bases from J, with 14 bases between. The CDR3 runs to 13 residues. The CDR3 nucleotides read TGTGCCAGCAGGCTGAAAGGAGGTTCTGAAGCTTTCTTT. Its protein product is CASRLKGGSEAFF.

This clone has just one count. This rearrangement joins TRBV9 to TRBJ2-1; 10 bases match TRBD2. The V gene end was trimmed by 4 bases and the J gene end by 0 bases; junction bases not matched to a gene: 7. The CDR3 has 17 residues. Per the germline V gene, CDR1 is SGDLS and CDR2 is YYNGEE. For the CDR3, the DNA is TGTGCCAGCAGCCCCAGAGCGGGGGGGAGCTCCTACAATGAGCAGTTCTTC. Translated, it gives CASSPRAGGSSYNEQFF.

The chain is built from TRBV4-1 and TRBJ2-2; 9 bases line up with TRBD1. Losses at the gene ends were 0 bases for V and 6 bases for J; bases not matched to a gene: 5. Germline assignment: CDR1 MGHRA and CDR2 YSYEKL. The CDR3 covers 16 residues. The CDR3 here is CASSQDTGGESGELFF. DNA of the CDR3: TGCGCCAGCAGCCAAGATACAGGGGGCGAGTCCGGGGAGCTGTTTTTT.

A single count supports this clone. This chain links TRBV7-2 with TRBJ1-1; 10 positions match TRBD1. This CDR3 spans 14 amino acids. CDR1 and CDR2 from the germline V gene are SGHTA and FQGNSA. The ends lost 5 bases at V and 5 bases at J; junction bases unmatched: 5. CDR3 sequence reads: CASSVTGGWTEAFF. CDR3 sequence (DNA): TGTGCCAGCAGCGTGACAGGGGGCTGGACTGAAGCTTTCTTT. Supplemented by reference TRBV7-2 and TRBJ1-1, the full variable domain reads GAGVSQSPSNKVTEKGKDVELRCDPISGHTALYWYRQSLGQGLEFLIYFQGNSAPDKSGLPSDRFSAERTGGSVSTLTIQRTQQEDSAVYLCASSVTGGWTEAFFGQGTRLTVV.

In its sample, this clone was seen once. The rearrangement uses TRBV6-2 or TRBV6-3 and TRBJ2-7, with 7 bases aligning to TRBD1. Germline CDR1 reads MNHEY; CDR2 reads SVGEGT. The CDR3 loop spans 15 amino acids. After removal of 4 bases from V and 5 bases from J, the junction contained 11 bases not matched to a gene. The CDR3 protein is CASSFPSTGSDEQYF. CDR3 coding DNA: TGTGCCAGCAGTTTTCCCTCGACAGGGAGCGACGAGCAGTACTTC.

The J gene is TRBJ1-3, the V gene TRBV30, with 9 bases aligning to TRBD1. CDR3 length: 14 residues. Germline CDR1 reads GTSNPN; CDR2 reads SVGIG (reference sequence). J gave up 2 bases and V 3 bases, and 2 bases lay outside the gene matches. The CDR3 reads CAWRDRGPGNTIYF. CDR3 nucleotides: TGTGCCTGGAGGGACAGGGGTCCTGGAAACACCATATATTTT.

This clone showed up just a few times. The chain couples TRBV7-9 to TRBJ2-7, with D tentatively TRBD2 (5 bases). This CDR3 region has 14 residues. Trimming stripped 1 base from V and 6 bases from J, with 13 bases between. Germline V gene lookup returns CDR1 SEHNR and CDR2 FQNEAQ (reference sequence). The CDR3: CASSLGAAGREQYF. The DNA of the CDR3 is TGTGCCAGCAGCTTAGGAGCGGCAGGACGCGAGCAGTACTTC.

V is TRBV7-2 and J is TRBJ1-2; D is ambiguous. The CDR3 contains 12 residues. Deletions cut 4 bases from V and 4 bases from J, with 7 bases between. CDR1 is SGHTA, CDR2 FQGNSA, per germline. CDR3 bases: TGTGCCAGCAGCTCCCCGGGCTATGGCTACACCTTC. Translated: CASSSPGYGYTF. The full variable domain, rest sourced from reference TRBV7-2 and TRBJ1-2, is GAGVSQSPSNKVTEKGKDVELRCDPISGHTALYWYRQSLGQGLEFLIYFQGNSAPDKSGLPSDRFSAERTGGSVSTLTIQRTQQEDSAVYLCASSSPGYGYTFGSGTRLTVV.

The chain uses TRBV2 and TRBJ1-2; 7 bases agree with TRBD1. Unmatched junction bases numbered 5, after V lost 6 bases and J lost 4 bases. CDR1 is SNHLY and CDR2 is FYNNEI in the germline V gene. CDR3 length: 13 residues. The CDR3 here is CASSGTAVYGYTF. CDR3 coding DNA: TGTGCCAGCAGCGGGACAGCCGTCTATGGCTACACCTTC.

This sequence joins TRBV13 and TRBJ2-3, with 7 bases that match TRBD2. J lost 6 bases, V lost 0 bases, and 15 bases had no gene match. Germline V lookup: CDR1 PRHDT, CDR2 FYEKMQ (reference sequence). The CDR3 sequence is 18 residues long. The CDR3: CASSLGRGGLVVGDTQYF. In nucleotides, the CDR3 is TGTGCCAGCAGCTTAGGGCGAGGCGGACTAGTGGTGGGGGATACGCAGTATTTT. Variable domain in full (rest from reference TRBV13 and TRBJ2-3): AAGVIQSPRHLIKEKRETATLKCYPIPRHDTVYWYQQGPGQDPQFLISFYEKMQSDKGSIPDRFSAQQFSDYHSELNMSSLELGDSALYFCASSLGRGGLVVGDTQYFGPGTRLTVL.